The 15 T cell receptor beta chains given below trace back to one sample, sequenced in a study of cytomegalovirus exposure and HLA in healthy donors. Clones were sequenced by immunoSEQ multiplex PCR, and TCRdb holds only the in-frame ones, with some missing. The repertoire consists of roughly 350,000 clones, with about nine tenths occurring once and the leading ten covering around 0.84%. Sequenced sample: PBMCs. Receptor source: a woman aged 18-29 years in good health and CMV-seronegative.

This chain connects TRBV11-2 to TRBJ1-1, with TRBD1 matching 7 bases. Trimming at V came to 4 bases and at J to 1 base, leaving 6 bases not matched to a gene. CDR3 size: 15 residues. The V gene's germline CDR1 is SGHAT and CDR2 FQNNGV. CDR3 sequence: CASSSPGTANTEAFF. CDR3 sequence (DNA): TGTGCCAGCAGCTCACCTGGGACAGCGAACACTGAAGCTTTCTTT.

The CDR3 protein is CASSRTGVYEQYF. The CDR3 DNA reads TGTGCCAGCAGCCGAACAGGGGTTTACGAGCAGTACTTC. The chain combines TRBV5-8 with TRBJ2-7; 7 positions agree with TRBD1. This CDR3 is built from 13 residues. Losses at the gene ends were 4 bases for V and 4 bases for J; bases not matched to a gene: 5. The germline gives CDR1 SGHTS, CDR2 YDEGEE.

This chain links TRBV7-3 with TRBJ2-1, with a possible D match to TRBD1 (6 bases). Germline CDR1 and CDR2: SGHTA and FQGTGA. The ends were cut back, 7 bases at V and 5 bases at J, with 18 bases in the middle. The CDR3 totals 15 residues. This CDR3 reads CASNLPLAGDNEQFF. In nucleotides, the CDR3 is TGTGCCAGCAATCTTCCACTTGCAGGGGACAATGAGCAGTTCTTC.

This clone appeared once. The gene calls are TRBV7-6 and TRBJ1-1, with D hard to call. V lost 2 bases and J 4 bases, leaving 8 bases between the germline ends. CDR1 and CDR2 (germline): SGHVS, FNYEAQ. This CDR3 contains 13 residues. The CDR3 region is CASSLQRGTEAFF. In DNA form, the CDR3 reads TGTGCCAGCAGCTTACAGCGAGGCACTGAAGCTTTCTTT.

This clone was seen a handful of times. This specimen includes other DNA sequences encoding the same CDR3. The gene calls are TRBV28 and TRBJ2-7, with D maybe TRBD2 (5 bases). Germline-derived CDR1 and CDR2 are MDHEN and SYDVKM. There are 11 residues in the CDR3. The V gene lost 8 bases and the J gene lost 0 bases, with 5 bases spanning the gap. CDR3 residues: CASGLSYEQYF. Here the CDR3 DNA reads TGTGCCAGCGGACTCTCCTACGAGCAGTACTTC.

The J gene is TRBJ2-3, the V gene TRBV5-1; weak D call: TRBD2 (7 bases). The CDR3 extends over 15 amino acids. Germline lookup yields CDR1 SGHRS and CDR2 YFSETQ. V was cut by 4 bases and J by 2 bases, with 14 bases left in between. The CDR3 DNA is TGCGCCAGCAGCACGGAGGGGGGGGACACAGATACGCAGTATTTT. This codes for CASSTEGGDTDTQYF.

CDR3 sequence reads: CASRHRTDLAKNIQYF. The CDR3 DNA reads as TGTGCCAGCAGACACCGGACAGATCTAGCCAAAAACATTCAGTACTTC. The rearrangement uses TRBV5-6 and TRBJ2-4; tentatively, D is TRBD1 (6 bases). Germline V gives CDR1 SGHDT, CDR2 YYEEEE. The CDR3 runs to 16 residues. Trimming took 5 bases from V and 0 from J, leaving 15 bases between them.

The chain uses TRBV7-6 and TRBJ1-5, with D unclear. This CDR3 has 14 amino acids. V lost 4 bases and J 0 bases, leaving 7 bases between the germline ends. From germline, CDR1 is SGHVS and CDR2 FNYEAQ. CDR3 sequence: CASSSGSSNQPQHF. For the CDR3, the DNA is TGTGCCAGCAGCTCGGGGTCTAGCAATCAGCCCCAGCATTTT.

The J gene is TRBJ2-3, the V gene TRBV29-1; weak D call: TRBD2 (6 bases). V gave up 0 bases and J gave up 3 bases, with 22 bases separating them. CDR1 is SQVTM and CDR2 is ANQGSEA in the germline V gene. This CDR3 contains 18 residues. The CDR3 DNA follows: TGCAGCGTTGAAGATGATAAAGGGATAGCGGTGTCTACAGATACGCAGTATTTT. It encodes CSVEDDKGIAVSTDTQYF.

The CDR3 here is CASSPRTANTGELFF. Written as DNA, the CDR3 is TGTGCCAGCAGCCCCCGGACAGCCAACACCGGGGAGCTGTTTTTT. The chain recombines TRBV7-2 with TRBJ2-2, with D tentatively TRBD1 (6 bases). The V end lost 5 bases, the J end lost 2 bases, and 12 bases lay between the germline ends. The CDR3 covers 15 residues. Germline assignment: CDR1 SGHTA and CDR2 FQGNSA. Looking up the rest from reference TRBV7-2 and TRBJ2-2 gives the full variable domain: GAGVSQSPSNKVTEKGKDVELRCDPISGHTALYWYRQSLGQGLEFLIYFQGNSAPDKSGLPSDRFSAERTGGSVSTLTIQRTQQEDSAVYLCASSPRTANTGELFFGEGSRLTVL.

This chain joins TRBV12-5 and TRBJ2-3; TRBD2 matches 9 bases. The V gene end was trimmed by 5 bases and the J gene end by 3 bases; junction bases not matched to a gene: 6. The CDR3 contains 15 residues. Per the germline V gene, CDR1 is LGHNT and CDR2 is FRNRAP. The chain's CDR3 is CASGKGLAETDTQYF. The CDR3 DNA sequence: TGTGCTAGTGGTAAGGGACTAGCCGAGACAGATACGCAGTATTTT.

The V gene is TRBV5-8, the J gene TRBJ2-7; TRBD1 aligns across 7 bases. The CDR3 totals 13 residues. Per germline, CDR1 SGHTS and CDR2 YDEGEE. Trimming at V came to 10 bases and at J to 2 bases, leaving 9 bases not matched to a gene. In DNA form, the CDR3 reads TGTGCCGGAAGGGGGCCTTCTCCCTACGAGCAGTACTTC. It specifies CAGRGPSPYEQYF.

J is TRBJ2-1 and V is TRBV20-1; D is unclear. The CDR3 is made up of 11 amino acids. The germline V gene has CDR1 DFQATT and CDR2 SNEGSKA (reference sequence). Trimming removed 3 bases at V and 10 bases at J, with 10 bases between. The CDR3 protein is CSARESGEQFF. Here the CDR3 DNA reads TGCAGTGCTAGGGAGTCCGGGGAGCAGTTCTTC.

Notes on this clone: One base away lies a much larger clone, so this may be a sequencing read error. This chain's CDR3 is CASSHSGSSYNEQFF. In DNA, the CDR3 is TGCGCCAGCAGCCACAGCGGGAGCTCCTACAATGAGCAGTTCTTC. V and J are TRBV4-3 and TRBJ2-1, with 8 bases identical to TRBD2. Germline lookup yields CDR1 LGHNA and CDR2 YSLEER. The CDR3 has 15 amino acids. V trimming: 3 bases; J trimming: 0 bases; junction bases outside the gene matches: 1.

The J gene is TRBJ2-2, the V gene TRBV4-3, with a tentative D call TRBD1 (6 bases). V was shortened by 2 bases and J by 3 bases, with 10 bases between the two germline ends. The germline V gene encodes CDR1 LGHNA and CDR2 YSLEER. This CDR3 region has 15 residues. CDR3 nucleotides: TGCGCCAGCAGCCAACTCTCAGGGGACACCGGGGAGCTGTTTTTT. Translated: CASSQLSGDTGELFF.